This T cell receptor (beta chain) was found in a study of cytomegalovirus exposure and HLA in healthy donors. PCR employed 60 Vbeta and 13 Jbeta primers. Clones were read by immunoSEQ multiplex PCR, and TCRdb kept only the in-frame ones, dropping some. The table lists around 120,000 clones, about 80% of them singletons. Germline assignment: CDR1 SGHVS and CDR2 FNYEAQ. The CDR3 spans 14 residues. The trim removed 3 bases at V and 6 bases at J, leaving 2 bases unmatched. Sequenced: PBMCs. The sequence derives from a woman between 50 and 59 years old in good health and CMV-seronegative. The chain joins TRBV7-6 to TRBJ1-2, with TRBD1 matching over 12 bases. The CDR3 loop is CASSLGQGANGYTF. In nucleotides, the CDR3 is TGTGCCAGCAGCTTGGGACAGGGGGCAAATGGCTACACCTTC.